The 31 T cell receptor beta chains reported below all come from one sample, sequenced in a study of cytomegalovirus exposure and HLA in healthy donors (dated by TCRdb to 2017 to 2019). Library prep was done by the immunoSEQ multiplex PCR assay. The multiplex PCR relied on a mix of 60 forward primers for TCR Vbeta segments and 13 reverse primers for TCR Jbeta segments. TCRdb stores this immuneACCESS table with in-frame sequences only. Part of the clones is absent; in the studies checked, under half of the shortfall reflects unresolved V genes, and no reason is known for the rest. Counted in this sample were about 200,000 clones; about 88% of them appeared once. Less than 0.4% of the sample is taken by the ten largest. The sequencing input was PBMCs. All receptors derive from a woman in her 30s in good health and CMV-seronegative.

Remarks on this clone: Additional DNA sequences in this sample encode the identical CDR3. The rearrangement joins TRBV19 to TRBJ2-7; D is perhaps TRBD2 (6 bases). The CDR3 contains 15 residues. Per the germline V gene, CDR1 is LNHDA and CDR2 is SQIVND (reference sequence). V gave up 3 bases and J gave up 0 bases, with 12 bases separating them. CDR3 DNA: TGTGCCAGTAGTATTTCCGGGAGAGGCTCCTACGAGCAGTACTTC. This sequence encodes CASSISGRGSYEQYF.

The V gene is TRBV5-1, the J gene TRBJ2-5, with 9 bases matching TRBD1. The CDR3 runs 13 residues. V gave up 5 bases and J gave up 5 bases; unmatched junction bases: 4. Germline values: CDR1 SGHRS, CDR2 YFSETQ. The CDR3 region is CASSMGQGETQYF. In DNA, the CDR3 is TGCGCCAGCAGTATGGGACAGGGCGAGACCCAGTACTTC.

The rearrangement links TRBV2 to TRBJ1-1, with D perhaps matching TRBD1 (5 bases). The germline V gene encodes CDR1 SNHLY and CDR2 FYNNEI. V was cut by 11 bases and J by 3 bases, with 10 bases left in between. The CDR3 sequence is 11 residues long. DNA of the CDR3: TGTGCCGCGGGGGTCTACACTGAAGCTTTCTTT. Amino acid sequence: CAAGVYTEAFF.

The chain employs TRBV6-6 and TRBJ2-2, with 9 positions matching TRBD1. CDR1 and CDR2 from the germline V gene are MNHNY and SVGAGI (reference sequence). The V gene end was trimmed by 10 bases and the J gene end by 1 base; junction bases not matched to a gene: 4. CDR3 length: 14 amino acids. CDR3 loop: CATATGGNTGELFF. CDR3 bases: TGTGCCACCGCGACAGGGGGGAACACCGGGGAGCTGTTTTTT.

This clone appeared a single time. This chain's CDR3 is CASSQTLGAGVYGYTF. In DNA form, the CDR3 reads TGTGCCAGCAGCCAAACACTCGGGGCAGGGGTTTATGGCTACACCTTC. The chain uses TRBV4-2 and TRBJ1-2, with D perhaps TRBD1 (6 bases). V dropped 2 bases and J dropped 5 bases, with 18 bases sitting between them. Germline V CDR1 and CDR2: LGHNA, YNFKEQ. The CDR3 has 16 residues.

This clone was seen once. The V and J genes are TRBV29-1 and TRBJ1-1; 8 bases line up with TRBD1. Germline V lookup: CDR1 SQVTM, CDR2 ANQGSEA. This CDR3 has 14 residues. After removal of 4 bases from V and 5 bases from J, the junction contained 9 bases not matched to a gene. The CDR3 coding sequence is TGCAGCGTTGTACCCCAGGGGGCGAATACTGAAGCTTTCTTT. The encoded protein is CSVVPQGANTEAFF.

This chain uses TRBV7-9 with TRBJ2-6; D is ambiguous. The germline V and J ends were trimmed by 4 bases and 0 bases, with 7 bases remaining between them. The CDR3 is made up of 15 amino acids. Per the germline V gene, CDR1 is SEHNR and CDR2 is FQNEAQ (reference sequence). The CDR3 reads CASSSIYSGANVLTF. CDR3 DNA: TGTGCCAGCAGCTCAATCTACTCTGGGGCCAACGTCCTGACTTTC.

V is TRBV9 and J is TRBJ2-1; perhaps TRBD2 as D (7 bases). The ends were cut back, 0 bases at V and 5 bases at J, with 9 bases in the middle. Germline values: CDR1 SGDLS, CDR2 YYNGEE. There are 14 residues in the CDR3. CDR3 in amino acids: CASSVGGGHNEQFF. The CDR3 coding sequence is TGTGCCAGCAGCGTAGGGGGGGGGCACAATGAGCAGTTCTTC.

The chain has TRBV5-1 and TRBJ2-5; 8 nucleotides match TRBD2. Trimming took 3 bases from V and 0 from J; bases not matched to a gene: 16. Germline CDR1 is SGHRS and CDR2 is YFSETQ. This CDR3 contains 19 residues. The CDR3 DNA reads TGCGCCAGCAGCTCGAACTTTGCGGGGGGTGGGAGCCACCAAGAGACCCAGTACTTC. This translates into CASSSNFAGGGSHQETQYF.

V usage is TRBV19 and J usage is TRBJ2-1; TRBD2 is a possible D gene (6 bases). With 5 bases removed from V and 3 bases from J, the gap between germline ends came to 14 bases. This CDR3 is built from 15 residues. Germline assignment: CDR1 LNHDA and CDR2 SQIVND (reference sequence). The CDR3 sequence is CASSQFRGDYNEQFF. The CDR3 DNA is TGTGCCAGTAGTCAATTTCGCGGGGACTACAATGAGCAGTTCTTC.

V usage is TRBV28 and J usage is TRBJ2-5; 8 bases line up with TRBD2. V shed 10 bases and J 2 bases; nucleotides not matched to a gene: 9. The CDR3 extends over 14 amino acids. Germline V gives CDR1 MDHEN, CDR2 SYDVKM. The CDR3 reads CATKRGGIQETQYF. CDR3 nucleotides: TGTGCCACCAAACGGGGGGGAATACAAGAGACCCAGTACTTC.

By share, this clone counts as medium-sized. The chain recombines TRBV5-4 with TRBJ2-2, with TRBD1 as a possible D gene (6 bases). Deletions cut 5 bases from V and 6 bases from J, with 14 bases between. The V gene's germline CDR1 is SGHNT and CDR2 YYREEE (reference sequence). The CDR3 length is 14 residues. CDR3 nucleotides: TGTGCCAGCAGGGAGCGTGGGGGCCCCGGGGAGCTGTTTTTT. This encodes CASRERGGPGELFF.

The chain is built from TRBV7-2 and TRBJ2-7, with D hard to call. The CDR3 contains 13 residues. V lost 3 bases and J lost 5, with 11 bases in between. Germline CDR1 is SGHTA and CDR2 is FQGNSA. CDR3 nucleotides: TGTGCCAGCAGCTTGGGCCAGGTTAACGAGCAGTACTTC. Translation gives CASSLGQVNEQYF.

CDR3 sequence (DNA): TGTGCCAGTAGTTTCGGACTAGGGGGCTCCTACGAGCAGTACTTC. This translates into CASSFGLGGSYEQYF. The chain is built from TRBV19 and TRBJ2-7; D may be TRBD2 (7 bases). The CDR3 sequence is 15 residues long. Germline loops: CDR1 LNHDA, CDR2 SQIVND (reference sequence). The ends were cut back, 5 bases at V and 0 bases at J, with 14 bases in the middle.

Here the CDR3 DNA reads TGTGCCAGCAAACCAGGGGGAAGGGACGAGCAGTACTTC. It is translated as CASKPGGRDEQYF. The rearrangement joins TRBV7-9 to TRBJ2-7; 7 bases are shared with TRBD1. V lost 7 bases, J lost 5 bases, and 8 bases stayed unmatched. Germline lookup yields CDR1 SEHNR and CDR2 FQNEAQ (reference sequence). The CDR3 totals 13 residues.

As for this clone: Other DNA sequences in this sample translate to the same CDR3. The chain is built from TRBV7-9 and TRBJ2-3; D is uncertain. Germline V CDR1 and CDR2: SEHNR, FQNEAQ (reference sequence). Deletions cut 5 bases from V and 1 base from J, with 7 bases between. The CDR3 consists of 13 residues. In nucleotides, the CDR3 is TGTGCCAGCAGCCGGTCCCGCACAGATACGCAGTATTTT. As protein: CASSRSRTDTQYF. The full variable domain, rest sourced from reference TRBV7-9 and TRBJ2-3, is DTGVSQNPRHKITKRGQNVTFRCDPISEHNRLYWYRQTLGQGPEFLTYFQNEAQLEKSRLLSDRFSAERPKGSFSTLEIQRTEQGDSAMYLCASSRSRTDTQYFGPGTRLTVL.

The chain recombines TRBV19 with TRBJ2-7; the D gene is possibly TRBD2 (7 bases). This CDR3 is 15 amino acids long. Per the germline V gene, CDR1 is LNHDA and CDR2 is SQIVND (reference sequence). The V gene lost 6 bases and the J gene lost 2 bases, with 17 bases spanning the gap. The CDR3 sequence is CASSPRGGGTYEQYF. The CDR3 bases are TGTGCCAGTAGCCCTCGAGGGGGGGGGACCTACGAGCAGTACTTC.

The chain recombines TRBV2 with TRBJ2-3; tentative D call: TRBD2 (5 bases). Germline V CDR1 and CDR2: SNHLY, FYNNEI. The V end was cut by 5 bases, the J end by 3 bases, with 15 bases between. The CDR3 has 15 residues. The CDR3 DNA reads as TGTGCCAGCAGTATCCCACAAGGAGGAACAGATACGCAGTATTTT. It is translated as CASSIPQGGTDTQYF.

J is TRBJ2-1 and V is TRBV29-1, with TRBD1 identical over 7 bases. Looked up from germline, CDR1 is SQVTM and CDR2 is ANQGSEA. Germline trimming cut 7 bases from V and 9 bases from J; bases unmatched to any gene: 9. The CDR3 is made up of 12 amino acids. In nucleotides, the CDR3 is TGCAGCGCCCCGACAGGGTCTGGTGAGCAGTTCTTC. Translated, it gives CSAPTGSGEQFF.

The genes are TRBV5-4 and TRBJ1-2; 7 nucleotides line up with TRBD1. This CDR3 has 11 residues. Trimming at V came to 9 bases and at J to 8 bases, leaving 7 bases not matched to a gene. Looked up from germline, CDR1 is SGHNT and CDR2 is YYREEE (reference sequence). CDR3 loop: CAILTGQGYTF. CDR3 in DNA: TGTGCCATCCTGACAGGGCAAGGCTACACCTTC.

The V call is TRBV11-1, the J call TRBJ2-5; no clear D gene. Germline CDR1 reads SGHAT; CDR2 reads FQDESV (reference sequence). CDR3 length: 11 residues. The germline V and J ends were trimmed by 4 bases and 5 bases, with 5 bases remaining between them. The CDR3 protein is CASSSLETQYF. The CDR3 nucleotides are TGTGCCAGCAGCTCCCTCGAGACCCAGTACTTC. Together with reference TRBV11-1 and TRBJ2-5, the CDR3 gives the full variable domain: EAEVAQSPRYKITEKSQAVAFWCDPISGHATLYWYRQILGQGPELLVQFQDESVVDDSQLPKDRFSAERLKGVDSTLKIQPAELGDSAMYLCASSSLETQYFGPGTRLLVL.

The chain couples TRBV7-2 to TRBJ2-1; 9 bases are shared with TRBD2. The CDR3 totals 14 residues. The V gene's germline CDR1 is SGHTA and CDR2 FQGNSA. V dropped 3 bases and J dropped 8; count of bases not matched to a gene: 5. The CDR3 DNA follows: TGTGCCAGCAGCTTGAGGCGGGGGGGCGATGAGCAGTTCTTC. Translating it yields CASSLRRGGDEQFF.

The chain is built from TRBV28 and TRBJ1-2; a possible D gene is TRBD1 (6 bases). The V end lost 5 bases, the J end lost 5 bases, and 9 bases lay between the germline ends. The CDR3 loop spans 12 amino acids. In germline, CDR1 is MDHEN, CDR2 SYDVKM. The CDR3 DNA is TGTGCCAGCAGTCCCGGGACATATGGCTACACCTTC. It specifies CASSPGTYGYTF.

The chain joins TRBV5-1 to TRBJ1-6; 7 positions match TRBD1. The ends lost 2 bases at V and 8 bases at J; junction bases unmatched: 7. CDR1 is SGHRS and CDR2 is YFSETQ in the germline V gene. The CDR3 has 15 residues. The CDR3 reads CASSFSGGEDSPLHF. The CDR3 bases are TGCGCCAGCAGCTTTTCAGGGGGTGAGGATTCACCCCTCCACTTT.

This clone was counted between two and nine times. This chain joins TRBV27 and TRBJ2-7, with TRBD2 matching 11 bases. The germline V gene encodes CDR1 MNHEY and CDR2 SMNVEV (reference sequence). The V and J ends lost 5 bases and 2 bases, in that order; junction bases with no gene match: 8. CDR3 length: 16 residues. CDR3 bases: TGTGCCAGCAGTCAACTAGCGGGAGTGTCCCCCTACGAGCAGTACTTC. This sequence encodes CASSQLAGVSPYEQYF.

The rearrangement joins TRBV4-1 to TRBJ1-1; D gene unclear. CDR3 length: 18 amino acids. The V gene's germline CDR1 is MGHRA and CDR2 YSYEKL. V lost 0 bases and J lost 0, with 17 bases in between. The DNA of the CDR3 is TGCGCCAGCAGCCAAGATCACAATTGGGAGCAAATGAACACTGAAGCTTTCTTT. The encoded protein is CASSQDHNWEQMNTEAFF.

This clone appeared a few times. The rearrangement links TRBV6-1 to TRBJ1-1, with D hard to call. The CDR3 is 13 residues long. Germline V CDR1 and CDR2: MNHNS, SASEGT. Trimming took off 7 bases at V and 6 bases at J, with 15 bases between the two ends. Written as DNA, the CDR3 is TGTGCCAGCACCCCCCCGGGTAACGCTGAAGCTTTCTTT. This sequence encodes CASTPPGNAEAFF.

The J gene is TRBJ2-1, the V gene TRBV2, with 12 bases matching TRBD2. Trimming at V came to 6 bases and at J to 6 bases, leaving 6 bases not matched to a gene. The CDR3 has 15 amino acids. CDR1 and CDR2 from the germline V gene are SNHLY and FYNNEI. The CDR3 DNA reads TGTGCCAGCAGCTACTCTAGCGGGAGGGTCAATGAGCAGTTCTTC. Translated, it gives CASSYSSGRVNEQFF.

The chain is built from TRBV4-1 and TRBJ2-7, with 7 bases identical to TRBD1. This CDR3 is 15 amino acids long. CDR1 is MGHRA and CDR2 is YSYEKL in the germline V gene. With V trimmed by 1 base and J by 2 bases, 5 bases remained unmatched. The CDR3 protein is CASSQGTGLAYEQYF. The CDR3 DNA reads as TGCGCCAGCAGCCAAGGGACAGGTTTAGCCTACGAGCAGTACTTC.

The chain is built from TRBV7-2 and TRBJ2-3; 10 nucleotides line up with TRBD2. This CDR3 has 16 residues. In germline, CDR1 is SGHTA, CDR2 FQGNSA. V gave up 5 bases and J gave up 6 bases; unmatched junction bases: 11. This CDR3 reads CASSGGSLAGADTQYF. The CDR3 nucleotides are TGTGCCAGCAGCGGGGGGAGTCTAGCGGGAGCGGATACGCAGTATTTT.

This clone has a handful of counts. The rearrangement links TRBV2 to TRBJ2-7; 11 positions match TRBD2. V gave up 2 bases and J gave up 7 bases; unmatched junction bases: 4. This CDR3 comprises 14 residues. Germline V CDR1 and CDR2: SNHLY, FYNNEI. The CDR3 nucleotides are TGTGCCAGCAGTGAAACCATAGCGGGGGGGGAGCAGTACTTC. Translated: CASSETIAGGEQYF. Complete variable domain (other parts from reference TRBV2 and TRBJ2-7): EPEVTQTPSHQVTQMGQEVILRCVPISNHLYFYWYRQILGQKVEFLVSFYNNEISEKSEIFDDQFSVERPDGSNFTLKIRSTKLEDSAMYFCASSETIAGGEQYFGPGTRLTVT.